These T cell receptor beta chains were read from a single sample in a study of identical twins' blood T cells. Using its own MiXCR run on the 5' RACE reads, TCRdb lists one record per CDR3 protein. Altogether 350,000 to 450,000 distinct CDR3 sequences are present, roughly 31% being singletons, with the ten largest covering around 5.6%. Sample: PBMCs. These receptors were collected from a woman between 18 and 49 years old in good health. CDR3s include the opening cysteine and the closing phenylalanine or tryptophan. The D gene is left open where the match is weak. A row's size may be missing; if present it is once, few, many or a size class.

v_call,clone_size,j_call,d_call,cdr3_nt,cdr3_aa
TRBV7-9,NA,TRBJ1-1,NA,TGTGCCAGCAGCTTGTCGCGAGAAGCTTTCTTT,CASSLSREAFF
TRBV20-1,NA,TRBJ2-5,NA,TGCAGTGCTAAACCAGGGGATCAAGAGACCCAGTACTTC,CSAKPGDQETQYF
TRBV19,NA,TRBJ1-2,TRBD1,TGTGCCAGTAGGGACCGGGACAGAGGTGGCTACACCTTC,CASRDRDRGGYTF
TRBV5-1,NA,TRBJ1-5,NA,TGCGCCAGCAGAACAGGAGATAATCAGCCCCAGCATTTT,CASRTGDNQPQHF
TRBV12-3/TRBV12-4,few,TRBJ1-1,NA,TGTGCCATTCGACAGGCGGGTCACACTGAAGCTTTCTTT,CAIRQAGHTEAFF
TRBV6-2/TRBV6-3,NA,TRBJ1-1,TRBD1,TGTGCCAGCAGACTTCCCGGGACAGCGAACACTGAAGCTTTCTTT,CASRLPGTANTEAFF
TRBV7-8,many,TRBJ1-1,NA,TGTGCCAGCAGCTGGGGCACTGAAGCTTTCTTT,CASSWGTEAFF
TRBV29-1,NA,TRBJ2-2,TRBD2,TGCAGCGTTGAAGGGCTAGCGGCCGGGGAGCTGTTTTTT,CSVEGLAAGELFF
TRBV20-1,few,TRBJ2-1,TRBD2,TGCAGTGAACGACTAGCGGGAGGGCCTCGGAATGAGCAGTTCTTC,CSERLAGGPRNEQFF
TRBV12-5,once,TRBJ1-2,TRBD1,TGTGCTACCGTGGACAGGGTAAACTATGGCTACACCTTC,CATVDRVNYGYTF
TRBV29-1,NA,TRBJ2-1,NA,TGCAGCGTTTCGAACGTCCGGGATGAGCAGTTCTTC,CSVSNVRDEQFF
TRBV5-1,NA,TRBJ2-1,TRBD2,TGCGCCAGCAGCGAAGGGACTAGCGGGAGGGTCAATGAGCAGTTCTTC,CASSEGTSGRVNEQFF
TRBV3-1,NA,TRBJ2-1,TRBD2,TGTGCGTCACTAGCGGGTACTAGAGAGCAGTTCTTC,CASLAGTREQFF
TRBV27,NA,TRBJ1-2,NA,TGTGCCAGCAGTGAGACAGGCAGCGATGGCTACACCTTC,CASSETGSDGYTF
TRBV6-2/TRBV6-3,few,TRBJ1-1,TRBD1,TGTGCCAGCAGTTATACCACAGGGGGCTCACAGAACACTGAAGCTTTCTTT,CASSYTTGGSQNTEAFF
TRBV11-3,NA,TRBJ1-6,NA,TGTGCCAGCAGCTTAGTTAGTACGGCAAAGTCACCCCTCCACTTT,CASSLVSTAKSPLHF
TRBV16,many,TRBJ1-3,NA,TGTGCCAGCAGCCTCCCGGGGTCATCTGGAAACACCATATATTTT,CASSLPGSSGNTIYF
TRBV29-1,many,TRBJ1-2,NA,TGCAGCGTTAACTCCGCGGATGGCTACACCTTC,CSVNSADGYTF
TRBV7-9,NA,TRBJ1-1,NA,TGTGCCAGCAGCTTAAGCGAAACTGAAGCTTTCTTT,CASSLSETEAFF
TRBV15,few,TRBJ1-3,NA,TGTGCCACCAGCAGAGAGCCAGGCGGGGGAAACACCATATATTTT,CATSREPGGGNTIYF
TRBV4-3,many,TRBJ2-1,NA,TGCGCCAGCAGCCAAGATATCGGGGACGCGCAAGAGCAGTTCTTC,CASSQDIGDAQEQFF
TRBV20-1,NA,TRBJ2-7,TRBD2,TGCAGTGCTAGGGATCATGAGCGGGAGTTGAGCGAGCAGTACTTC,CSARDHERELSEQYF
TRBV20-1,NA,TRBJ1-1,NA,TGCAGGCCAGAAGCCGGGGGGGACACTGAAGCTTTCTTT,CRPEAGGDTEAFF
TRBV10-2,NA,TRBJ1-1,TRBD1,TGCGCCAGCAGTGACCCACCCGGGACAGGGTTTAGGTACACTGAAGCTTTCTTT,CASSDPPGTGFRYTEAFF
TRBV10-3,NA,TRBJ2-5,NA,TGTGCCATCAGTGAGTCTGGGGACACCAGAGGGAAGACCCAGTACTTC,CAISESGDTRGKTQYF
TRBV19,few,TRBJ1-1,NA,TGTGCCAGTACCCTCGGAAGGGTTACTGAAGCTTTCTTT,CASTLGRVTEAFF
TRBV6-9,NA,TRBJ2-7,TRBD1,TGTGCCAGCACCTCATCTCAGGGGGCGTGTGTCCACGAGCAGTACTTC,CASTSSQGACVHEQYF
TRBV2,NA,TRBJ2-1,NA,TGTGCCATCAGTCCGGACAGTTACTCCTACAATGAGCAGTTCTTC,CAISPDSYSYNEQFF
TRBV6-2/TRBV6-3,few,TRBJ1-2,NA,TGTGCCAGCTCCTCTTTTGCAGGGCCAAACTATGGCTACACCTTC,CASSSFAGPNYGYTF